This T cell receptor beta chain appears in the sequencing data of a study of monozygotic twins with inflammatory bowel disease. Study-wide results and limits: With others, IBD patients shared fewer clonotypes than healthy twins did, especially with disease activity. Heterogeneous immunosuppressive treatment regimens may have introduced variability into patient repertoires.

The CDR3 covers 11 residues. Germline CDR1 SGHRS, CDR2 YFSETQ. Two nested PCRs, run for around 15 and 10 cycles, were applied to TCRalpha and TCRbeta cDNA. TCRdb processed the 5' RACE reads again and assigns one entry to each CDR3 protein, with no DNA. Its table records more than 350,000 distinct CDR3 sequences. Points on this clonotype: Its antigen is currently unknown.

The specimen was blood. The chain recombines TRBV5-1 with TRBJ2-7; checking the TCRdb D call of TRBD1 is not possible without DNA. The TCR comes from a human donor with ulcerative colitis or Crohn's disease, or a healthy co-twin of an affected twin (not recorded which). CDR3 region: CASRGGNEQYF.